The T cell receptor beta chain under discussion was sequenced for a study of blood T cell repertoires in COVID-19. As for the study in general: Spain, Italy and the United States supplied samples that represented acute and convalescent COVID-19. PBMCs, B-cell-depleted T cells, or T cells provided the cDNA or gDNA that made up the material.

Here immunoSEQ multiplex PCR was the method, and the copy in TCRdb shows in-frame clones only, minus some. Seen here are a few hundred thousand clones, 82% observed once, and the top ten hold about 3%. This TCR came from a woman under 30 with acute or convalescent COVID-19. The sample was peripheral blood.

The CDR3 spells CASSDYVEGKGYTF. For the CDR3, the DNA is TGTGCCAGCAGCGACTACGTGGAGGGAAAGGGCTACACCTTC. The chain joins TRBV7-2 to TRBJ1-2; D unresolved. The germline CDR1 and CDR2 sequences are SGHTA and FQGNSA. The CDR3 has 14 amino acids. Trimming removed 5 bases from V and 8 bases from J, with 18 bases in between.